The clone carrying this TCR beta chain came up a few times. This CDR3 is built from 15 residues. Germline CDR1 and CDR2: MNHNY and SVGAGI (reference sequence). Trimming removed 7 bases at V and 4 bases at J, with 17 bases between. These data originate in a study of OX40 agonist ivuxolimab in advanced cancers. Study details: Anti-PD-1, anti-PD-L1 or anti-CTLA-4 therapy given earlier was allowed, and 40% had some.

The study sampled blood at baseline, cycle 4 day 1, and cycle 7 day 1. Profiled with immunoSEQ multiplex PCR; TCRdb holds only in-frame clones, not every one. The table has about 76,000 clones, approximately 85% seen once. This specimen consisted of CD4+ or CD8+ T cells sorted from blood, obtained in a trial of the OX40 agonist ivuxolimab. The rearrangement uses TRBV6-6 and TRBJ2-1, with D perhaps TRBD1 or TRBD2 (5 bases each). The sequence was collected from an adult with an advanced solid tumor such as melanoma, head and neck, liver or kidney cancer. This CDR3 is CASNSPGTGYNEQFF. The CDR3 DNA sequence: TGTGCCAGCAATTCCCCCGGGACCGGGTACAATGAGCAGTTCTTC.